This T cell receptor (beta chain) was identified in a study of T cell clusters in autoimmune cytopenias. Study details: A median of 51,575 TRB reads per sample yielded a median about 2,500 distinct clonotypes. Findings and caveats of the study: TRB repertoire shifts in secondary cytopenia and chronic lymphocytic leukemia mostly reflected lymphoma, not autoimmunity. No experiment has yet validated the function of the T cell clusters defined in silico.

TRB amplification used around 260 ng of peripheral blood genomic DNA. TRB rearrangements were amplified by touch-down multiplex PCR with mixed TRB-A/B primers. TCRdb re-called the multiplex PCR reads; every CDR3 protein appears as one record, without DNA. Recorded here are 2,000 to 3,000 distinct CDR3 sequences; the top ten clones represent less than 75%. Germline CDR1 and CDR2: GTSNPN and SVGIG (reference sequence). The length of the CDR3 is 14 residues. With respect to this clonotype: The antigen remains unidentified.

Sequencing was done on a sample of peripheral blood. The sequence was collected from a human donor with an autoimmune cytopenia or autoimmune hepatitis (not recorded which). The V and J genes are TRBV30 and TRBJ2-7; TCRdb gives TRBD1 as the D gene, but with no DNA this cannot be confirmed. This chain's CDR3 is CACLGDRGSYEQYF. Full variable domain (outside the CDR3, taken from reference TRBV30 and TRBJ2-7): SQTIHQWPATLVQPVGSPLSLECTVEGTSNPNLYWYRQAAGRGLQLLFYSVGIGQISSEVPQNLSASRPQDRQFILSSKKLLLSDSGFYLCACLGDRGSYEQYFGPGTRLTVT.